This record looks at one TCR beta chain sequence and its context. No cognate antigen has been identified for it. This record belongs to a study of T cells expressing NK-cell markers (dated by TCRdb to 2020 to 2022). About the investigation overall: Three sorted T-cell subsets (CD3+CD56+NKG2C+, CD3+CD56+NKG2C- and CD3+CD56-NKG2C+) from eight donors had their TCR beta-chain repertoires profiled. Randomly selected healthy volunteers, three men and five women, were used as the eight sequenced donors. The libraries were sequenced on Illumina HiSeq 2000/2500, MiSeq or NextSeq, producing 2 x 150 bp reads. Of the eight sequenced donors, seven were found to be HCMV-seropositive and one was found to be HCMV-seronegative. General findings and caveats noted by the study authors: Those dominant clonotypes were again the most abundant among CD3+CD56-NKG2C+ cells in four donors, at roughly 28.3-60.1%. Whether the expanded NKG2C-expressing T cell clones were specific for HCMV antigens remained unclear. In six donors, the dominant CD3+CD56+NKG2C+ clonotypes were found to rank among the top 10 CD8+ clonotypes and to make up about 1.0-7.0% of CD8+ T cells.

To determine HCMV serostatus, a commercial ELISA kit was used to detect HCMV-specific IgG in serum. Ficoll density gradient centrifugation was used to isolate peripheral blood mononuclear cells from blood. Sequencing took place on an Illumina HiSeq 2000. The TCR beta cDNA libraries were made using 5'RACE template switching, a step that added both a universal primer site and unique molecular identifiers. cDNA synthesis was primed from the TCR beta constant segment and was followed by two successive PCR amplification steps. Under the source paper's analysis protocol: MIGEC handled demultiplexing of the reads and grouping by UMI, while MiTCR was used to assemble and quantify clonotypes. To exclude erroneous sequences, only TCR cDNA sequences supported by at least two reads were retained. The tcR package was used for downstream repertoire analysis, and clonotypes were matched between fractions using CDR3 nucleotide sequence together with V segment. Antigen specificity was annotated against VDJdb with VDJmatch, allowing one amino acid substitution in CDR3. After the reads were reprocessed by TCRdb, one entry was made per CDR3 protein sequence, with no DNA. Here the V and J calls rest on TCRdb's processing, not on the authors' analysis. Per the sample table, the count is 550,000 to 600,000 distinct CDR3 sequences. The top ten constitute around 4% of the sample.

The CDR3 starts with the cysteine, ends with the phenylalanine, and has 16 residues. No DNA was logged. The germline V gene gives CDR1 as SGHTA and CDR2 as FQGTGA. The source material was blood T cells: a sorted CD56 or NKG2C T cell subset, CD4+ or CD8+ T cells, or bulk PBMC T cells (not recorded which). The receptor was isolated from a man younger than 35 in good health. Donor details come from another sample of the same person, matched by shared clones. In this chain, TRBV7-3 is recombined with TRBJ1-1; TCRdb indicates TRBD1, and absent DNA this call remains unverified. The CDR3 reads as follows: CASSSWTGGSGTEAFF.